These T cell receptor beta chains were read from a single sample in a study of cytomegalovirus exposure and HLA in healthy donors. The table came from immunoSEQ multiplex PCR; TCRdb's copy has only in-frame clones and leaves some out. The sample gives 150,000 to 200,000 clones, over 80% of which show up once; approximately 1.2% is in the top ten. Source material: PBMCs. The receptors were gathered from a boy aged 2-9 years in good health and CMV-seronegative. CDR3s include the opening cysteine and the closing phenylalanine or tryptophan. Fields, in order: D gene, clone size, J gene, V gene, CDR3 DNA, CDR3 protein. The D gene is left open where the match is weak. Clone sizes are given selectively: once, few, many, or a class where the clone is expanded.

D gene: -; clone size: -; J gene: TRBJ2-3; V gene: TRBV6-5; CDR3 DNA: TGTGCCACCCACGAGAGGTACACAGATACGCAGTATTTT; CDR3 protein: CATHERYTDTQYF
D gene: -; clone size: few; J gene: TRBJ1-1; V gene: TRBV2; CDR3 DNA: TGTGCCAGCAGTAAGAACATGAACACTGAAGCTTTCTTT; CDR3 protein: CASSKNMNTEAFF
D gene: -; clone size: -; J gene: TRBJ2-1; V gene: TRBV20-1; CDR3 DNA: TGCAGTGCCCCACGAGGGTTTGAGCAGTTCTTC; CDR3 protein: CSAPRGFEQFF
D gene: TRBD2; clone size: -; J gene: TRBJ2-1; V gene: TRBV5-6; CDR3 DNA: TGTGCCAGCAGCTTCGGCGGGAGTCTCTACAATGAGCAGTTCTTC; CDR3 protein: CASSFGGSLYNEQFF
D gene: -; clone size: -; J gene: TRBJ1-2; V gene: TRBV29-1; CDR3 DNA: TGCAGCGTTACTACAGGGTTTAAAAACTATGGCTACACCTTC; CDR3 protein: CSVTTGFKNYGYTF
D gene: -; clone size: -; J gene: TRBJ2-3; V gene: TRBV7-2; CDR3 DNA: TGTGCCAGCAGCTTAGGTGCGGGCTCAGATACGCAGTATTTT; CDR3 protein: CASSLGAGSDTQYF
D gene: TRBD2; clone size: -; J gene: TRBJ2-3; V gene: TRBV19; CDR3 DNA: TGTGCCAGTAGTATCGGAGCGGGAGTCGGAGATACGCAGTATTTT; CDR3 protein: CASSIGAGVGDTQYF
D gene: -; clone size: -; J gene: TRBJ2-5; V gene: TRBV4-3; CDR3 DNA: TGCGCCAGCAGCCAAGATCTACGGGAGCAAGAGACCCAGTACTTC; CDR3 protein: CASSQDLREQETQYF
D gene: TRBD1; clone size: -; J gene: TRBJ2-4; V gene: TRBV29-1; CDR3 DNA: TGCAGCGGGGAGCGCAGGGGGCAGGGCGGCATTCAGTACTTC; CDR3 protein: CSGERRGQGGIQYF
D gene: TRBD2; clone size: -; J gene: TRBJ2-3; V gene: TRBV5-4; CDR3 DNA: TGTGCCAGCAGCTTGAGGCTAGCGGACACAGATACGCAGTATTTT; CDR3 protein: CASSLRLADTDTQYF
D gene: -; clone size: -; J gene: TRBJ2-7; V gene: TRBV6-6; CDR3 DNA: TGTGCCAGCAGTTACGAGGTGCCATCCTACGAGCAGTACTTC; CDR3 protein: CASSYEVPSYEQYF
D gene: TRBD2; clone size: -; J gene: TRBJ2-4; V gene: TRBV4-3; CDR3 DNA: TGCGCCAGCAGCCATTCTAGCGGGGGGGCGACCAAAAACATTCAGTACTTC; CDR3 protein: CASSHSSGGATKNIQYF
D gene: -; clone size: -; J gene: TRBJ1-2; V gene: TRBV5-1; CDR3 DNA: TGCGCCAGCAGCTTTGTTTACGGGGTCGGCTACACCTTC; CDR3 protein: CASSFVYGVGYTF
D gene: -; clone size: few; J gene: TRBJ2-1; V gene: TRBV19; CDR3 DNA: TGTGCCAGTAGTGGGGGGGCGGGAGCCTACAATGAGCAGTTCTTC; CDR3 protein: CASSGGAGAYNEQFF
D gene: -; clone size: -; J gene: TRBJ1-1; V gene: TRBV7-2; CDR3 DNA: TGTGCCAGCACCTACGACGTAGGGGTAAGAGCTTTCTTT; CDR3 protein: CASTYDVGVRAFF
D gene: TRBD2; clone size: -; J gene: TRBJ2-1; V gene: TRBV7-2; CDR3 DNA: TGTGCCAGCAGCTACCCTGCTAGCGGGAGGGTCTCCAATGAGCAGTTCTTC; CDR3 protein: CASSYPASGRVSNEQFF
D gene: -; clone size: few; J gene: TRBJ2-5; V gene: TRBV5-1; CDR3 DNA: TGCGCCAGCAGCTTGGTTTCGCAAGAGACCCAGTACTTC; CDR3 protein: CASSLVSQETQYF
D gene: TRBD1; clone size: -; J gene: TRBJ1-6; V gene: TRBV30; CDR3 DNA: TGTGCCTGGAGTCCGACAGGGGACGGGGCTTATAATTCACCCCTCCACTTT; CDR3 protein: CAWSPTGDGAYNSPLHF
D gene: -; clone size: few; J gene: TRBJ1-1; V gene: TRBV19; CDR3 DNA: TGTGCCAGTAGTACGGTCCAGAACACTGAAGCTTTCTTT; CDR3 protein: CASSTVQNTEAFF
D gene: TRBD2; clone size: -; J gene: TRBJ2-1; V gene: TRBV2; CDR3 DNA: TGTGCCAGCAGTGAGATGGTCGGGGGGAGCTCCTACAATGAGCAGTTCTTC; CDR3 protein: CASSEMVGGSSYNEQFF
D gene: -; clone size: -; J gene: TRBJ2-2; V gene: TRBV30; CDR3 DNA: TGTGCCTGGCAGACAGGCAACACCGGGGAGCTGTTTTTT; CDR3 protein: CAWQTGNTGELFF
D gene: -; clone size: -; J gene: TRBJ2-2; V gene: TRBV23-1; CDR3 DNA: TGCGCCCCCCCATCAGCCGGGGAGCTGTTTTTT; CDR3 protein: CAPPSAGELFF
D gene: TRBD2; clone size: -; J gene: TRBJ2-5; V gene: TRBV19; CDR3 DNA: TGTGCCAGTAGTATAAGGGGGGGACTAGCGGGACAAGAGACCCAGTACTTC; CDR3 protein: CASSIRGGLAGQETQYF
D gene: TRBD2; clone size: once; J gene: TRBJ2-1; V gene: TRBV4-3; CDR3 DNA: TGCGCCAGCAGCCACAGCTCTAGCGGGAGGCTTCCAAGGAGGAATGAGCAGTTCTTC; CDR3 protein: CASSHSSSGRLPRRNEQFF